This T cell receptor beta chain derives from a study of cytomegalovirus exposure and HLA in healthy donors. This clone is a singleton in its sample. Its antigen remains unidentified. Study findings and constraints: In vitro data verified a few CMV-associated chains as specific for CMV antigens. Later analysis showed TCR association rates varying by HLA locus, highest for DRB1 and lowest for HLA-C. In a later analysis, TCR beta V- and J-gene trimming showed a link to a missense DCLRE1C variant. It was likely that a cluster of highly shared sequence variants was a sequencing artifact.

In the PCR, 60 Vbeta and 13 Jbeta primers were used. Data came from immunoSEQ multiplex PCR; TCRdb stores just in-frame clones and leaves some out. The sample holds 100,000 to 150,000 clones, roughly 88% seen once. The TCR originated in a man aged 45-60 years in good health and CMV-seronegative. The source material was PBMCs.

Written as DNA, the CDR3 is TGTGCCAGTAGTATAGGCCGACAGGAAGCTTTCTTT. Residues: CASSIGRQEAFF. The rearrangement links TRBV19 to TRBJ1-1, with D perhaps matching TRBD1 (5 bases). Trimming took 1 base from V and 8 from J, leaving 8 bases between them. Per the germline V gene, CDR1 is LNHDA and CDR2 is SQIVND (reference sequence). The CDR3 loop spans 12 amino acids.